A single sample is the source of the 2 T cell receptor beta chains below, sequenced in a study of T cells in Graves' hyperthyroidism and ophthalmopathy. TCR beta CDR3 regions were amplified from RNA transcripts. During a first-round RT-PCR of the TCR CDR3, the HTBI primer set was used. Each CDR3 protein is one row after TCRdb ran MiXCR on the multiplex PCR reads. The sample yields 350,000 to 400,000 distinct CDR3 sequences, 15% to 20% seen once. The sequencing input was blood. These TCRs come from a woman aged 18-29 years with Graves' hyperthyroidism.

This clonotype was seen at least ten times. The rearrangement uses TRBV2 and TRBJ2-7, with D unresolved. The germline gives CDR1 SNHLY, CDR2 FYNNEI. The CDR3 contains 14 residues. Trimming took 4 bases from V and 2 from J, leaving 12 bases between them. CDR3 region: CASSASSVTYEQYF. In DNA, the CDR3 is TGTGCCAGCAGTGCGAGTTCGGTTACCTACGAGCAGTACTTC.

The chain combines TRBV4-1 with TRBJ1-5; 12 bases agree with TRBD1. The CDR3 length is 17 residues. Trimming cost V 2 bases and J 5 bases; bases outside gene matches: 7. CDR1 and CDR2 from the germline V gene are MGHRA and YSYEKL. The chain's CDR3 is CASSQFSGTGGDQPQHF. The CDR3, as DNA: TGCGCCAGCAGCCAATTTTCCGGGACAGGGGGCGATCAGCCCCAGCATTTT.